Sequencing of this T cell receptor beta chain was carried out in a study of shared clonotypes between healthy human individuals. After removal of 6 bases from V and 7 bases from J, the junction contained 9 bases not matched to a gene. Looked up from germline, CDR1 is MNHEY and CDR2 is SVGAGI. The CDR3 totals 14 residues. Using immunoSEQ multiplex PCR, the repertoire was profiled, and TCRdb retains in-frame clones only, with some absent. The sample has 2 million to 3 million clones, around 90% seen once. The receptor's source is a man aged 18 to 30 in good health. Sequencing was carried out using naive CD4+ T cells sorted from blood. Specified subset: CD45RA+ positively selected. The chain carries TRBV6-5 and TRBJ1-2, with TRBD1 matching over 9 bases. CDR3 sequence (DNA): TGTGCCAGCAGCTGGGACAGGGTGGTTGGTGGCTACACCTTC. Its translation is CASSWDRVVGGYTF.